This T cell receptor (beta chain) was found in a study of OX40 agonist ivuxolimab in advanced cancers. Overall study: Patients assigned to dose escalation were diagnosed with hepatocellular carcinoma, melanoma, renal cell or head and neck cancer. Study findings and constraints: In a subset of nonresponders, normalized T-cell clonal expansion was also low.

With respect to this clone: The antigen is undetermined.

This table comes from immunoSEQ multiplex PCR, and its TCRdb copy is limited to in-frame clones, with some not included. The data contain around 81,000 clones, around 80% of them singletons. From germline, CDR1 is MNHEY and CDR2 SVGAGI. CDR3 length: 13 amino acids. The germline V and J ends were trimmed by 7 bases and 1 base, with 10 bases remaining between them. Source: CD4+ or CD8+ T cells sorted from blood, taken in a trial of the OX40 agonist ivuxolimab. The sequence was collected from an adult with an advanced solid tumor such as melanoma, head and neck, liver or kidney cancer. The chain has TRBV6-5 and TRBJ1-1; D may be TRBD1 (5 bases). The CDR3 loop is CASTPGENTEAFF. CDR3 coding DNA: TGTGCCAGCACCCCGGGGGAGAACACTGAAGCTTTCTTT.